The 18 T cell receptor beta chains below all came from one sample that was sequenced in a study of pediatric ulcerative colitis. This table comes from immunoSEQ multiplex PCR, and its TCRdb copy is limited to in-frame clones, with some not included. The sample lists about 12,000 clones, roughly three quarters seen once, with 4% to 5.5% in the top ten. During colonoscopy, one to two rectal pinch biopsies were collected. The material sequenced was gut tissue. Receptor source: a boy aged 5-17 years who was a control in a study of pediatric ulcerative colitis.

The rearrangement links TRBV30 to TRBJ2-1, with 14 positions matching TRBD2. Germline CDR1 and CDR2: GTSNPN and SVGIG (reference sequence). The trim removed 0 bases at V and 6 bases at J, leaving 1 base unmatched. There are 15 residues in the CDR3. CDR3 region: CAWSVGLAGVNEQFF. CDR3 coding DNA: TGTGCCTGGAGTGTGGGACTAGCGGGAGTCAATGAGCAGTTCTTC.

This clone has only a few counts. The CDR3 DNA reads TGTGCCTCGGGGGAAGGGACGTATGGCTACACCTTC. Translation: CASGEGTYGYTF. V is TRBV7-9 and J is TRBJ1-2; a weak D match, TRBD1 (5 bases). Trimming took off 11 bases at V and 5 bases at J, with 15 bases between the two ends. Germline CDR1 is SEHNR and CDR2 is FQNEAQ (reference sequence). The CDR3 covers 12 residues.

V is TRBV5-1 and J is TRBJ2-7; a weak D match, TRBD2 (6 bases). This CDR3 is built from 13 residues. Trimming shortened V by 5 bases and J by 0 bases, and 9 bases separated the two germline ends. Per the germline V gene, CDR1 is SGHRS and CDR2 is YFSETQ. The CDR3 loop reads CASRGLPSYEQYF. The CDR3 coding sequence is TGCGCCAGCAGAGGACTACCCTCCTACGAGCAGTACTTC.

V is TRBV11-2 and J is TRBJ1-1; D gene ambiguous. Per the germline V gene, CDR1 is SGHAT and CDR2 is FQNNGV. The CDR3 runs to 12 residues. With 4 bases removed from V and 11 bases from J, the gap between germline ends came to 14 bases. This CDR3 reads CASSSGTGEAFF. The CDR3 DNA reads TGTGCCAGCAGCTCAGGTACCGGTGAGGCTTTCTTT.

This chain connects TRBV11-3 to TRBJ2-1; TRBD1 matches at 7 bases. The CDR3 covers 14 residues. From germline, CDR1 is SGHNT and CDR2 YENEEA. After removal of 5 bases from V and 2 bases from J, the junction contained 3 bases not matched to a gene. CDR3 region: CASSTGTAYNEQFF. Here the CDR3 DNA reads TGTGCCAGCAGCACCGGGACAGCCTACAATGAGCAGTTCTTC.

The rearrangement uses TRBV5-1 and TRBJ2-1; a weak D match, TRBD1 (7 bases). Trimming removed 0 bases at V and 5 bases at J, with 15 bases between. Germline V CDR1 and CDR2: SGHRS, YFSETQ. This CDR3 region has 16 residues. Here the CDR3 DNA reads TGCGCCAGCAGCTTGGGCGGGACAGACTTTAACAATGAGCAGTTCTTC. Encoded protein: CASSLGGTDFNNEQFF.

The chain employs TRBV5-6 and TRBJ2-3; D may be TRBD1 (7 bases). V lost 0 bases and J 4 bases, leaving 12 bases between the germline ends. The CDR3 is 15 residues long. The V gene's germline CDR1 is SGHDT and CDR2 YYEEEE. CDR3 DNA sequence: TGTGCCAGCAGCTTGGGTCAGGGGGGCCCAGATACGCAGTATTTT. This sequence encodes CASSLGQGGPDTQYF.

The rearrangement joins TRBV30 to TRBJ2-5; the D gene is possibly TRBD2 (5 bases). Germline loops: CDR1 GTSNPN, CDR2 SVGIG (reference sequence). The CDR3 contains 13 residues. V lost 3 bases to trimming and J lost 5 bases, with 13 bases between them. The DNA of the CDR3 is TGTGCCTGGAGCAATACTAGACGCGAGACCCAGTACTTC. Translated: CAWSNTRRETQYF.

This clone was recorded a few times. The chain has TRBV19 and TRBJ2-2; TRBD2 might be the D (6 bases). Germline loops: CDR1 LNHDA, CDR2 SQIVND (reference sequence). The CDR3 length is 13 residues. The V end was cut by 3 bases, the J end by 12 bases, with 14 bases between. The CDR3 protein is CASSMGLDLQLFF. The CDR3 DNA is TGTGCCAGTAGTATGGGACTGGACTTACAGCTGTTTTTT.

The J gene is TRBJ2-5, the V gene TRBV18; 8 bases are shared with TRBD2. This CDR3 is built from 13 residues. V dropped 3 bases and J dropped 5; count of bases not matched to a gene: 2. Per germline, CDR1 KGHSH and CDR2 LQKENI. The CDR3 DNA is TGTGCCAGCTCACCGCCGGGGGGGGAGACCCAGTACTTC. Translating it yields CASSPPGGETQYF. Full variable domain (rest looked up from reference TRBV18 and TRBJ2-5): NAGVMQNPRHLVRRRGQEARLRCSPMKGHSHVYWYRQLPEEGLKFMVYLQKENIIDESGMPKERFSAEFPKEGPSILRIQQVVRGDSAAYFCASSPPGGETQYFGPGTRLLVL.

This clone has a single count. The rearrangement links TRBV7-2 to TRBJ2-7; D unresolved. The CDR3 length is 16 residues. Germline assignment: CDR1 SGHTA and CDR2 FQGNSA. The V end was cut by 1 base, the J end by 2 bases, with 15 bases between. CDR3 region: CASSLEARSAPYEQYV. In nucleotides, the CDR3 is TGTGCCAGCAGCTTAGAGGCCAGGTCAGCGCCCTACGAGCAGTACGTC.

The V call is TRBV28, the J call TRBJ1-5; D is possibly TRBD1 (6 bases). Trimming removed 1 base from V and 1 base from J, with 11 bases in between. Germline CDR1 is MDHEN and CDR2 is SYDVKM. This CDR3 is built from 16 residues. Here the CDR3 DNA reads TGTGCCAGCAGTTTATTGAGGGGGAGAAGCAATCAGCCCCAGCATTTT. Translated: CASSLLRGRSNQPQHF.

The chain couples TRBV2 to TRBJ2-1; a possible D gene is TRBD1 (5 bases). Trimming left V 5 bases short and J 4 bases short, with 9 bases between. Germline CDR1 is SNHLY and CDR2 is FYNNEI. The CDR3 runs to 13 residues. The CDR3 bases are TGTGCCAGCAGTCCGGACACGTACAATGAGCAGTTCTTC. Amino acid sequence: CASSPDTYNEQFF.

There are a few counts of this clone. This chain connects TRBV19 to TRBJ1-2; 9 positions match TRBD1. The CDR3 runs 16 residues. Germline lookup yields CDR1 LNHDA and CDR2 SQIVND (reference sequence). V trimming: 3 bases; J trimming: 4 bases; junction bases outside the gene matches: 9. The CDR3 DNA reads as TGTGCCAGTAGTATGGGACGGACAGGGGATGGCTATGGCTACACCTTC. It is translated as CASSMGRTGDGYGYTF. Together with reference TRBV19 and TRBJ1-2, the CDR3 gives the full variable domain: DGGITQSPKYLFRKEGQNVTLSCEQNLNHDAMYWYRQDPGQGLRLIYYSQIVNDFQKGDIAEGYSVSREKKESFPLTVTSAQKNPTAFYLCASSMGRTGDGYGYTFGSGTRLTVV.

V is TRBV28 and J is TRBJ1-4; D may be TRBD1 (5 bases). With 3 bases removed from V and 12 bases from J, the gap between germline ends came to 14 bases. The germline CDR1 and CDR2 sequences are MDHEN and SYDVKM. The CDR3 consists of 13 residues. The CDR3 sequence is CASSFGISQELFF. Written as DNA, the CDR3 is TGTGCCAGCAGTTTTGGGATATCACAGGAACTGTTTTTT.

The rearrangement links TRBV30 to TRBJ2-1, with 7 bases matching TRBD2. The CDR3 runs 13 residues. Germline CDR1 GTSNPN, CDR2 SVGIG (reference sequence). V was clipped by 2 bases and J by 10 bases; unmatched bases: 8. CDR3 amino acids: CAWSRGGRSEQFF. Written as DNA, the CDR3 is TGTGCCTGGAGTCGGGGAGGGCGGTCCGAGCAGTTCTTC.

V is TRBV5-1 and J is TRBJ2-7; weak D call: TRBD2 (6 bases). Germline lookup yields CDR1 SGHRS and CDR2 YFSETQ. Deletions cut 4 bases from V and 0 bases from J, with 11 bases between. The CDR3 runs to 14 residues. CDR3 in DNA: TGCGCCAGCAGCGAAACTAGCACCTCCTACGAGCAGTACTTC. The encoded protein is CASSETSTSYEQYF. The entire variable domain, with the rest obtained from reference TRBV5-1 and TRBJ2-7, is as follows: KAGVTQTPRYLIKTRGQQVTLSCSPISGHRSVSWYQQTPGQGLQFLFEYFSETQRNKGNFPGRFSGRQFSNSRSEMNVSTLELGDSALYLCASSETSTSYEQYFGPGTRLTVT.

The V and J genes are TRBV5-1 and TRBJ2-1; TRBD2 matches 8 bases. The length of the CDR3 is 15 residues. Trimming at V came to 6 bases and at J to 5 bases, leaving 10 bases not matched to a gene. Germline values: CDR1 SGHRS, CDR2 YFSETQ. CDR3 in amino acids: CASTSLAGIDNEQFF. CDR3 nucleotides: TGCGCCAGCACTTCGCTAGCGGGTATCGACAATGAGCAGTTCTTC. The full variable domain, completed using reference TRBV5-1 and TRBJ2-1, is KAGVTQTPRYLIKTRGQQVTLSCSPISGHRSVSWYQQTPGQGLQFLFEYFSETQRNKGNFPGRFSGRQFSNSRSEMNVSTLELGDSALYLCASTSLAGIDNEQFFGPGTRLTVL.